This entry lists 30 T cell receptor beta chains sequenced from one sample in a study of early T cells in non-severe SARS-CoV-2 infection. TCRdb called the 5' RACE reads again in MiXCR, with one record for every CDR3 protein. The sample records 75,000 to 90,000 distinct CDR3 sequences, under 15% being singletons. The sequenced sample was whole blood. Source of these receptors: an adult who was a healthcare worker with PCR-confirmed SARS-CoV-2 infection or an uninfected control (not recorded which).

This clonotype has ten or more counts. The chain couples TRBV7-2 to TRBJ2-1; D ambiguous. V was pared by 1 base and J by 8 bases, with 9 bases between. The CDR3 covers 13 residues. The germline V gene encodes CDR1 SGHTA and CDR2 FQGNSA. CDR3 DNA sequence: TGTGCCAGCAGCTTAGAGGTAGAACATGAGCAGTTCTTC. It codes for CASSLEVEHEQFF.

This clonotype was observed many times. The J gene is TRBJ2-3, the V gene TRBV28, with D perhaps matching TRBD2 (6 bases). The length of the CDR3 is 14 residues. V gave up 5 bases and J gave up 2 bases, with 11 bases separating them. Germline loops: CDR1 MDHEN, CDR2 SYDVKM. Written as DNA, the CDR3 is TGTGCCAGCAGTACTGGGAGGATCACAGATACGCAGTATTTT. Amino acids: CASSTGRITDTQYF.

This chain links TRBV5-1 with TRBJ2-7, with D possibly TRBD1 on 6 matching bases. From germline, CDR1 is SGHRS and CDR2 YFSETQ. The V gene lost 5 bases and the J gene lost 1 base, with 16 bases spanning the gap. This CDR3 comprises 15 residues. CDR3: CASSFTGLGSYEQYF. CDR3 bases: TGCGCCAGCAGTTTCACAGGGTTAGGATCCTACGAGCAGTACTTC. The full variable domain, with the rest looked up from reference TRBV5-1 and TRBJ2-7, is KAGVTQTPRYLIKTRGQQVTLSCSPISGHRSVSWYQQTPGQGLQFLFEYFSETQRNKGNFPGRFSGRQFSNSRSEMNVSTLELGDSALYLCASSFTGLGSYEQYFGPGTRLTVT.

This clonotype turned up a few times. This chain links TRBV9 with TRBJ2-7, with D unresolved. The CDR3 sequence is 13 residues long. Per germline, CDR1 SGDLS and CDR2 YYNGEE. Deletions cut 2 bases from V and 7 bases from J, with 13 bases between. The CDR3 region has the DNA TGTGCCAGCAGCGTGTCACCGTCCGAGGAGCAGTACTTC. The encoded protein is CASSVSPSEEQYF. The full variable domain, in which reference TRBV9 and TRBJ2-7 provide the parts outside the CDR3, is DSGVTQTPKHLITATGQRVTLRCSPRSGDLSVYWYQQSLDQGLQFLIQYYNGEERAKGNILERFSAQQFPDLHSELNLSSLELGDSALYFCASSVSPSEEQYFGPGTRLTVT.

This clonotype was detected only a few times. This chain joins TRBV27 and TRBJ2-7; D remains unclear. Germline V gene sequence: CDR1 MNHEY, CDR2 SMNVEV (reference sequence). Trimming took 6 bases from V and 3 from J, leaving 6 bases between them. This CDR3 comprises 11 residues. CDR3: CASSDFYEQYF. DNA for the CDR3: TGTGCCAGCAGCGACTTCTACGAGCAGTACTTC.

The chain employs TRBV20-1 and TRBJ1-4; D perhaps matches TRBD1 (5 bases). The V end was cut by 5 bases, the J end by 6 bases, with 13 bases between. This CDR3 has 13 residues. Looked up from germline, CDR1 is DFQATT and CDR2 is SNEGSKA (reference sequence). DNA of the CDR3: TGCAGTGCTCCCCGGGACTCCCATGAAAAACTGTTTTTT. It specifies CSAPRDSHEKLFF.

This clonotype has more than one count but fewer than ten. The chain recombines TRBV11-2 with TRBJ2-7; D is ambiguous. This CDR3 contains 15 residues. V lost 0 bases, J lost 2 bases, and 11 bases lay in between. CDR1 and CDR2 from the germline V gene are SGHAT and FQNNGV. The CDR3 is CASSLDERRPYEQYF. As DNA, the CDR3 is TGTGCCAGCAGCTTAGATGAGAGAAGACCCTACGAGCAGTACTTC.

This clonotype came up many times. The chain employs TRBV9 and TRBJ1-1; 7 bases are shared with TRBD1. The J segment lost 8 bases and the V segment lost 2 bases, leaving 3 bases of the junction unmatched. The V gene's germline CDR1 is SGDLS and CDR2 YYNGEE. This CDR3 region has 12 residues. The CDR3 is CASSVGTDEAFF. The CDR3 coding sequence is TGTGCCAGCAGCGTGGGGACAGACGAAGCTTTCTTT.

This rearrangement joins TRBV12-3 or TRBV12-4 to TRBJ2-7; D is possibly TRBD2 (7 bases). CDR3 length equals 13 residues. V lost 6 bases, J lost 8 bases, and 17 bases lay in between. The DNA of the CDR3 is TGTGCCAGCAGCCTAGGGGGGGATCGGAAGCAGTACTTC. This encodes CASSLGGDRKQYF.

The V call is TRBV7-2, the J call TRBJ2-3; 8 bases are a match to TRBD2. Trimming cost V 5 bases and J 5 bases; bases outside gene matches: 18. Germline-derived CDR1 and CDR2 are SGHTA and FQGNSA. There are 18 residues in the CDR3. The CDR3 protein is CASSPLWGSGALRDTQYF. The CDR3 DNA is TGTGCCAGCAGCCCTTTGTGGGGTAGCGGGGCCCTTCGAGATACGCAGTATTTT.

The genes are TRBV20-1 and TRBJ1-1; D is unclear. The CDR3 covers 14 residues. The germline gives CDR1 DFQATT, CDR2 SNEGSKA (reference sequence). With 0 bases removed from V and 5 bases from J, the gap between germline ends came to 13 bases. The CDR3 region has the DNA TGCAGTGCTAGAGAGGGATTGCGACGGACTGAAGCTTTCTTT. Amino acids: CSAREGLRRTEAFF.

This clonotype was recorded at least ten times. The chain is built from TRBV2 and TRBJ1-3, with TRBD1 as a possible D gene (5 bases). The V gene's germline CDR1 is SNHLY and CDR2 FYNNEI. CDR3 length: 14 amino acids. Trimming removed 5 bases from V and 0 bases from J, with 8 bases in between. CDR3 DNA sequence: TGTGCCAGCAGTCGAGACAGCTCTGGAAACACCATATATTTT. Amino acids: CASSRDSSGNTIYF.

J is TRBJ1-4 and V is TRBV12-3 or TRBV12-4; 7 bases line up with TRBD1. The CDR3 is made up of 17 amino acids. V was clipped by 3 bases and J by 8 bases; unmatched bases: 15. The CDR3 here is CASSLIGGRGRDEKLFF. CDR3 nucleotide sequence: TGTGCCAGCAGTTTGATAGGGGGAAGGGGGCGAGACGAAAAACTGTTTTTT.

The chain uses TRBV20-1 and TRBJ2-3; the D is unclear. V dropped 6 bases and J dropped 0 bases, with 19 bases sitting between them. Germline-derived CDR1 and CDR2 are DFQATT and SNEGSKA (reference sequence). This CDR3 contains 16 residues. The CDR3 spells CSASIVWESSTDTQYF. The CDR3 DNA reads as TGCAGTGCCTCAATAGTTTGGGAATCTAGCACAGATACGCAGTATTTT.

This clonotype came up a few times. V and J are TRBV11-2 and TRBJ1-3; 8 bases map to TRBD1. The CDR3 has 15 amino acids. Trimming removed 4 bases from V and 0 bases from J; junction bases left unmatched: 2. Germline loops: CDR1 SGHAT, CDR2 FQNNGV. DNA of the CDR3: TGTGCCAGCAGCTCCGGGACAGGCTCTGGAAACACCATATATTTT. Amino acid sequence: CASSSGTGSGNTIYF.

This clonotype was seen a few times. The chain uses TRBV7-9 and TRBJ2-1; unclear D gene. In germline, CDR1 is SEHNR, CDR2 FQNEAQ (reference sequence). Between the trimmed V and J ends, which lost 2 bases and 10 bases, there was a span of 9 bases. The CDR3 extends over 12 amino acids. CDR3 DNA sequence: TGTGCCAGCAGCTTAACCAGTCCCGAGCAGTTCTTC. Its protein product is CASSLTSPEQFF. The variable domain in full, with the rest retrieved from reference TRBV7-9 and TRBJ2-1, is DTGVSQNPRHKITKRGQNVTFRCDPISEHNRLYWYRQTLGQGPEFLTYFQNEAQLEKSRLLSDRFSAERPKGSFSTLEIQRTEQGDSAMYLCASSLTSPEQFFGPGTRLTVL.

This clonotype was observed a few times. J is TRBJ2-5 and V is TRBV20-1, with D possibly being TRBD1 (8 bases). Per the germline V gene, CDR1 is DFQATT and CDR2 is SNEGSKA (reference sequence). Trimming pared 6 bases from V and 4 bases from J, leaving 27 bases between. The CDR3 has 17 amino acids. The CDR3 loop reads CSAARWGGVRGLETQYF. The CDR3 nucleotides read TGCAGTGCCGCCCGCTGGGGGGGAGTCAGGGGGCTAGAGACCCAGTACTTC.

This clonotype appeared a few times. The rearrangement joins TRBV12-3 or TRBV12-4 to TRBJ2-3, with 9 positions matching TRBD2. The CDR3 length is 15 residues. J lost 6 bases, V lost 3 bases, and 7 bases had no gene match. CDR3 sequence reads: CASSFTLAGSDTQYF. The CDR3 DNA reads as TGTGCCAGCAGTTTCACCCTAGCGGGATCCGATACGCAGTATTTT.

The chain carries TRBV25-1 and TRBJ2-2, with 9 bases that match TRBD1. The length of the CDR3 is 15 residues. The germline gives CDR1 MGHDK, CDR2 SYGVNS. V shed 8 bases, J shed 8 bases, and the junction held 12 bases outside the gene matches. CDR3 nucleotide sequence: TGTGCCAGCTGCCCCACAGGGGGCTGGGGAGGGGAGCTGTTTTTT. Protein sequence: CASCPTGGWGGELFF.

The chain recombines TRBV20-1 with TRBJ2-1; D gene uncertain. Germline V gene lookup returns CDR1 DFQATT and CDR2 SNEGSKA (reference sequence). The CDR3 length is 15 residues. Trimming removed 0 bases from V and 0 bases from J, with 9 bases in between. This CDR3 reads CSARDSTYSYNEQFF. The CDR3, as DNA: TGCAGTGCTAGAGATTCGACTTACTCCTACAATGAGCAGTTCTTC.

This clonotype has a handful of counts. The gene calls are TRBV6-2 or TRBV6-3 and TRBJ2-4; a possible D gene is TRBD2 (6 bases). V lost 6 bases, J lost 0 bases, and 9 bases lay in between. Germline CDR1 is MNHEY and CDR2 is SVGEGT. This CDR3 has 14 amino acids. CDR3 coding DNA: TGTGCCAGCAGGGGAGGCATAGCCAAAAACATTCAGTACTTC. This gives the protein CASRGGIAKNIQYF.

This clonotype occurred a few times. CDR3 nucleotides: TGTGCCAGCAGCTTCGGGACCCCCGGCTCCTACAATGAGCAGTTCTTC. Its protein product is CASSFGTPGSYNEQFF. This sequence joins TRBV11-3 and TRBJ2-1, with D tentatively TRBD1 or TRBD2 (5 bases each). CDR1 is SGHNT, CDR2 YENEEA, per germline. Deletions cut 3 bases from V and 0 bases from J, with 12 bases between. The CDR3 has 16 residues.

This chain links TRBV5-4 with TRBJ2-1; 14 nucleotides line up with TRBD2. Germline V gene sequence: CDR1 SGHNT, CDR2 YYREEE (reference sequence). Trimming removed 2 bases from V and 9 bases from J; junction bases left unmatched: 10. The CDR3 is 17 amino acids. The CDR3 bases are TGTGCCAGCAGCTTCGACCCTGGGACTAGCGGGAGTCGTGAGCAGTTCTTC. This translates into CASSFDPGTSGSREQFF.

The DNA of the CDR3 is TGTGCCAGCACCCGGACGGGAAAGGAAAAACTGTTTTTT. Translating gives CASTRTGKEKLFF. J is TRBJ1-4 and V is TRBV3-1; D call uncertain. Germline CDR1 LGHDT, CDR2 YNNKEL (reference sequence). This CDR3 spans 13 amino acids. The V and J ends lost 7 bases and 8 bases respectively, with 14 bases between them.

The genes are TRBV7-2 and TRBJ2-3; the D gene is possibly TRBD2 (5 bases). CDR1 is SGHTA and CDR2 is FQGNSA in the germline V gene. V was cut by 3 bases and J by 4 bases, with 14 bases left in between. This CDR3 has 15 amino acids. The CDR3 sequence: CASSFSDYFSDTQYF. CDR3 nucleotides: TGTGCCAGCAGCTTTAGCGACTATTTTTCAGATACGCAGTATTTT.

The V and J genes are TRBV6-6 and TRBJ1-4, with D unresolved. CDR1 is MNHNY, CDR2 SVGAGI, per germline (reference sequence). The ends were cut back, 8 bases at V and 5 bases at J, with 15 bases in the middle. The CDR3 has 14 amino acids. CDR3 sequence (DNA): TGTGCCAGCGACGACGGAATGGGGAATGAAAAACTGTTTTTT. Its translation is CASDDGMGNEKLFF.

This clonotype was counted many times. V is TRBV7-9 and J is TRBJ1-2; possible D gene TRBD1, 5 bases. CDR1 and CDR2 from the germline V gene are SEHNR and FQNEAQ (reference sequence). V dropped 2 bases and J dropped 4 bases, with 8 bases sitting between them. CDR3 length: 13 amino acids. CDR3 region: CASSLSRVYGYTF. CDR3 bases: TGTGCCAGCAGCTTATCCAGGGTCTATGGCTACACCTTC.

This clonotype was detected a few times. The CDR3 bases are TGTGCCAGCAGCCAAGAGGAGACTAGCGGGAGTGGGCAGTATTTT. This gives the protein CASSQEETSGSGQYF. The chain recombines TRBV4-2 with TRBJ2-3, with 12 bases matching TRBD2. CDR1 and CDR2 from the germline V gene are LGHNA and YNFKEQ. This CDR3 spans 15 amino acids. V shed 0 bases and J 11 bases; nucleotides not matched to a gene: 6.

Of note for this clonotype: The conserved closing phenylalanine or tryptophan is absent in this CDR3, likely reflecting a read error. The limits of the CDR3 on the DNA are not certain, so only TCRdb's listed CDR3 is given. V is TRBV5-5 and J is TRBJ2-7; TRBD1 is the table's D call, not checked against the DNA. Germline CDR1 is SGHKS and CDR2 is YYEKEE (reference sequence). The CDR3 is 13 residues long, ends included. The CDR3 sequence: CASSSGPGGQGKA.

V and J are TRBV15 and TRBJ2-2, with a tentative D call TRBD2 (5 bases). The CDR3 has 15 residues. Germline V gene data show CDR1 as LNHNV and CDR2 as YYDKDF (reference sequence). Trimming stripped 3 bases from V and 7 bases from J, with 15 bases between. The CDR3 region is CATSRQTLAGGELFF. The CDR3 DNA follows: TGTGCCACCAGCAGGCAGACCCTCGCGGGCGGGGAGCTGTTTTTT.